The 19 T cell receptor beta chains in this list originate from one sample, sequenced in a study of cytomegalovirus exposure and HLA in healthy donors. With 60 Vbeta and 13 Jbeta primers, the PCR was carried out. Here immunoSEQ multiplex PCR was the method, and the copy in TCRdb shows in-frame clones only, minus some. The table shows 85,000 to 100,000 clones, with just under 80% occurring only once. Sequenced sample: PBMCs. Source of these receptors: a woman in her forties in good health and CMV-seropositive.

The rearrangement uses TRBV29-1 and TRBJ2-7; 7 bases map to TRBD2. CDR3 size: 14 residues. CDR1 and CDR2 from the germline V gene are SQVTM and ANQGSEA. Trimming took 4 bases from V and 3 from J; bases not matched to a gene: 9. The CDR3 region is CSVGEGGPDYEQYF. The DNA of the CDR3 is TGCAGCGTTGGAGAGGGAGGGCCCGACTACGAGCAGTACTTC.

V gene TRBV7-9 combines with J gene TRBJ2-3; 10 nucleotides match TRBD2. J gave up 0 bases and V 2 bases, and 5 bases lay outside the gene matches. The CDR3 totals 17 residues. CDR1 and CDR2 (germline): SEHNR, FQNEAQ (reference sequence). The CDR3 DNA reads TGTGCCAGCAGCTTAAGGCCTAGCGGGAGTAGCACAGATACGCAGTATTTT. Translated: CASSLRPSGSSTDTQYF.

The chain uses TRBV5-1 and TRBJ2-7; 9 nucleotides align to TRBD2. V lost 0 bases to trimming and J lost 3 bases; unmatched junction nucleotides: 1. CDR3 size: 14 residues. CDR1 is SGHRS and CDR2 is YFSETQ in the germline V gene. CDR3 protein: CASSLDSGSYEQYF. In nucleotides, the CDR3 is TGCGCCAGCAGCTTGGATAGCGGGAGCTACGAGCAGTACTTC.

V is TRBV30 and J is TRBJ1-5, with D tentatively TRBD1 (5 bases). Trimming cost V 0 bases and J 4 bases, with 7 bases left between them. This CDR3 has 13 residues. Germline V gene data show CDR1 as GTSNPN and CDR2 as SVGIG (reference sequence). The CDR3 loop is CAWSVQANQPQHF. CDR3 DNA: TGTGCCTGGAGTGTACAGGCAAATCAGCCCCAGCATTTT.

The chain couples TRBV28 to TRBJ2-7, with 9 bases aligning to TRBD1. CDR1 MDHEN and CDR2 SYDVKM come from the germline V gene. V lost 3 bases and J lost 5; bases outside the gene matches: 5. The CDR3 runs 14 residues. CDR3 sequence reads: CASSFRDRAHEQYF. CDR3 coding DNA: TGTGCCAGCAGTTTCCGGGACAGGGCCCACGAGCAGTACTTC.

The gene calls are TRBV9 and TRBJ2-5, with D possibly being TRBD2 (5 bases). The germline gives CDR1 SGDLS, CDR2 YYNGEE. The CDR3 is 14 residues long. V lost 2 bases, J lost 4 bases, and 12 bases lay in between. The CDR3 region has the DNA TGTGCCAGCAGCGTTTCAGGAGGTAGAGAGACCCAGTACTTC. Its protein product is CASSVSGGRETQYF.

The rearrangement links TRBV11-3 to TRBJ2-5; tentatively, D is TRBD2 (5 bases). Germline V gene lookup returns CDR1 SGHNT and CDR2 YENEEA. V was shortened by 1 base and J by 5 bases, with 11 bases between the two germline ends. This CDR3 spans 14 amino acids. CDR3 region: CASSLVEGGETQYF. DNA for the CDR3: TGTGCCAGCAGCTTAGTTGAGGGCGGCGAGACCCAGTACTTC.

This rearrangement joins TRBV10-3 to TRBJ2-1; TRBD2 agrees at 8 bases. CDR3 length: 16 residues. After removal of 7 bases from V and 0 bases from J, the junction contained 8 bases not matched to a gene. The germline V gene has CDR1 ENHRY and CDR2 SYGVKD. The CDR3 is CAIITLSGSSYNEQFF. For the CDR3, the DNA is TGTGCCATCATTACCCTGAGCGGGAGCTCCTACAATGAGCAGTTCTTC.

J is TRBJ2-7 and V is TRBV5-1; tentatively, D is TRBD1 (6 bases). Germline CDR1 SGHRS, CDR2 YFSETQ. V lost 4 bases to trimming and J lost 5 bases, with 19 bases between them. This CDR3 has 15 amino acids. The CDR3 DNA follows: TGCGCCAGCAGCAGCGGACAGCCTGGGCCCGACGAGCAGTACTTC. Translating gives CASSSGQPGPDEQYF.

This clone came up a few times. The J gene is TRBJ1-1, the V gene TRBV5-1; the D is unclear. V was shortened by 2 bases and J by 7 bases, with 12 bases between the two germline ends. The length of the CDR3 is 13 residues. Germline lookup yields CDR1 SGHRS and CDR2 YFSETQ. CDR3 nucleotides: TGCGCCAGCAGCTTCTTCCCCACCTATGAAGCTTTCTTT. It codes for CASSFFPTYEAFF.

This clone has just a few counts. The V gene is TRBV19, the J gene TRBJ1-4; D remains unclear. Germline CDR1 and CDR2: LNHDA and SQIVND (reference sequence). V was shortened by 3 bases and J by 5 bases, with 13 bases between the two germline ends. The CDR3 spans 15 residues. CDR3 coding DNA: TGTGCCAGTAGTATCCTCTCGAAGGAGAATGAAAAACTGTTTTTT. The encoded protein is CASSILSKENEKLFF.

In its sample, this clone was seen a few times. This sequence joins TRBV10-3 and TRBJ1-2; tentatively, D is TRBD1 (5 bases). V dropped 2 bases and J dropped 3 bases, with 7 bases sitting between them. The germline V gene encodes CDR1 ENHRY and CDR2 SYGVKD. The CDR3 has 13 residues. Written as DNA, the CDR3 is TGTGCCATCAGTGAGGGGGGGTACTATGGCTACACCTTC. This gives the protein CAISEGGYYGYTF.

The V gene is TRBV11-2, the J gene TRBJ1-2; 9 nucleotides agree with TRBD1. The junction had 2 bases not matched to a gene; V was cut back by 0 bases and J by 3 bases. The CDR3 is 15 amino acids. Germline V gene data show CDR1 as SGHAT and CDR2 as FQNNGV. The CDR3 spells CASSLDWDRDYGYTF. CDR3 coding DNA: TGTGCCAGCAGCTTAGATTGGGACAGGGACTATGGCTACACCTTC.

This chain links TRBV6-1 with TRBJ2-7; TRBD1 might be the D (6 bases). The germline gives CDR1 MNHNS, CDR2 SASEGT. This CDR3 is built from 16 residues. Deletions cut 2 bases from V and 2 bases from J, with 16 bases between. CDR3 amino acids: CASSESQGRRPYEQYF. The CDR3 region has the DNA TGTGCCAGCAGTGAATCGCAGGGGCGGAGGCCCTACGAGCAGTACTTC.

The V and J genes are TRBV11-1 and TRBJ2-7; possibly TRBD1 for D (5 bases). The CDR3 consists of 15 residues. V lost 3 bases to trimming and J lost 1 base, with 13 bases between them. The V gene's germline CDR1 is SGHAT and CDR2 FQDESV (reference sequence). The CDR3 spells CASSFRQKKSYEQYF. CDR3 DNA sequence: TGTGCCAGCAGCTTCCGACAGAAAAAGTCCTACGAGCAGTACTTC.

This clone came up a few times. This chain uses TRBV5-6 with TRBJ2-1; 7 nucleotides align to TRBD2. Germline assignment: CDR1 SGHDT and CDR2 YYEEEE. CDR3 size: 15 residues. V trimming: 0 bases; J trimming: 6 bases; junction bases outside the gene matches: 6. The CDR3 coding sequence is TGTGCCAGCAGCTTGGCTAGCGGTGTACGCAATGAGCAGTTCTTC. Translation: CASSLASGVRNEQFF.

The chain employs TRBV13 and TRBJ2-1, with a possible D match to TRBD2 (5 bases). This CDR3 has 15 residues. The germline V and J ends were trimmed by 5 bases and 9 bases, with 20 bases remaining between them. Per germline, CDR1 PRHDT and CDR2 FYEKMQ (reference sequence). CDR3 region: CASSPATSGLGEQFF. The CDR3 region has the DNA TGTGCCAGCAGCCCCGCCACATCGGGGTTGGGTGAGCAGTTCTTC.

The V call is TRBV28, the J call TRBJ1-5; D is undetermined. V shed 3 bases and J shed 3 bases, with 18 bases lying between them. The length of the CDR3 is 17 residues. Germline V CDR1 and CDR2: MDHEN, SYDVKM. The CDR3 DNA reads TGTGCCAGCAGTTTCGGACTCCTTCTTGGGGACAATCAGCCCCAGCATTTT. Residues: CASSFGLLLGDNQPQHF.

This clone appeared a few times. This sequence joins TRBV29-1 and TRBJ2-3; the match to TRBD2 covers 14 bases. CDR1 is SQVTM, CDR2 ANQGSEA, per germline. J gave up 0 bases and V 4 bases, and 9 bases lay outside the gene matches. The CDR3 is 18 residues long. CDR3 sequence (DNA): TGCAGCGTTGGCGGACTAGCGGGAGGTCTCCCCAGCACAGATACGCAGTATTTT. This codes for CSVGGLAGGLPSTDTQYF.